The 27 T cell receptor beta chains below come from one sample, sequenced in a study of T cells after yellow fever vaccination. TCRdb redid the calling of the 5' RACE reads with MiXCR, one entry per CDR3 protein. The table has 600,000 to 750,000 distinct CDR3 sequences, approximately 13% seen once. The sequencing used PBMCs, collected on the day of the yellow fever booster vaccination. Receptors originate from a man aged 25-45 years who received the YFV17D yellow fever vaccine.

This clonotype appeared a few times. CDR3 loop: CASSPAGTGGVGYTF. The CDR3 coding sequence is TGTGCCAGTAGTCCCGCCGGGACAGGGGGCGTGGGCTACACCTTC. This chain joins TRBV19 and TRBJ1-2; 12 bases fit TRBD1. V shed 5 bases, J shed 8 bases, and the junction held 9 bases outside the gene matches. The germline V gene encodes CDR1 LNHDA and CDR2 SQIVND (reference sequence). This CDR3 has 15 amino acids.

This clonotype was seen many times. CDR3 in amino acids: CASSLLGLETQYF. The CDR3 DNA reads TGCGCCAGCAGCTTGTTGGGGTTGGAGACCCAGTACTTC. The chain joins TRBV5-1 to TRBJ2-5; D is uncertain. V shed 1 base and J shed 5 bases, with 9 bases lying between them. Per the germline V gene, CDR1 is SGHRS and CDR2 is YFSETQ. The CDR3 sequence is 13 residues long.

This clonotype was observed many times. The CDR3 DNA is TGCGCCAGCAGCAGCGGAAGTATAGGCAGCTATGAGCAGTTCTTC. Translation gives CASSSGSIGSYEQFF. The V call is TRBV5-1, the J call TRBJ2-1; D is possibly TRBD2 (5 bases). CDR1 SGHRS and CDR2 YFSETQ come from the germline V gene. The germline V and J ends were trimmed by 4 bases and 8 bases, with 19 bases remaining between them. The CDR3 runs 15 residues.

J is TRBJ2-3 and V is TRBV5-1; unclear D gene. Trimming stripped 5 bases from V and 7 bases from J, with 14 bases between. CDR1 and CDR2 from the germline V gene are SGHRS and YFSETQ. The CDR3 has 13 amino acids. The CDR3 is CASRTDPLNTQYF. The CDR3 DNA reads TGCGCCAGCAGAACAGACCCCCTTAATACGCAGTATTTT.

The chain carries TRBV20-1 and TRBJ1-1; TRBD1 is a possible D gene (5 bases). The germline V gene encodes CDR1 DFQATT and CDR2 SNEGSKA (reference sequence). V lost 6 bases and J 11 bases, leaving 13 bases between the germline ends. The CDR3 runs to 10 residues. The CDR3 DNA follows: TGCAGTGCCACAAACGGGGGGGCTTTCTTT. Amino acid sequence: CSATNGGAFF.

The CDR3 DNA sequence: TGTGCCAGCAGTTTGCCGGGGTTAGAGACCCAGTTCTTC. As protein: CASSLPGLETQFF. This chain connects TRBV27 to TRBJ2-5; perhaps TRBD2 as D (5 bases). The J call may be mistaken, given a closer DNA end match to TRBJ2-1. Germline loops: CDR1 MNHEY, CDR2 SMNVEV (reference sequence). The CDR3 spans 13 residues.

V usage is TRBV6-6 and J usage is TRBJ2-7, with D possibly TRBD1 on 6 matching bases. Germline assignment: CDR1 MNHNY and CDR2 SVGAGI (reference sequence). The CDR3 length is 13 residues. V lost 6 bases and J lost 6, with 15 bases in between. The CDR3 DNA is TGTGCCAGCAGATTCCAGGACAGCCCCGAGCAGTACTTC. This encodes CASRFQDSPEQYF.

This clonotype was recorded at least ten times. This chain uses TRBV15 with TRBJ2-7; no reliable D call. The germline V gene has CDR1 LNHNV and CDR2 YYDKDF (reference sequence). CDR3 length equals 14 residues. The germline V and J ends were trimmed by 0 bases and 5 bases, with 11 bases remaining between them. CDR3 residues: CATSRDLPGNEQYF. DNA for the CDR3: TGTGCCACCAGCAGAGATCTTCCGGGTAACGAGCAGTACTTC.

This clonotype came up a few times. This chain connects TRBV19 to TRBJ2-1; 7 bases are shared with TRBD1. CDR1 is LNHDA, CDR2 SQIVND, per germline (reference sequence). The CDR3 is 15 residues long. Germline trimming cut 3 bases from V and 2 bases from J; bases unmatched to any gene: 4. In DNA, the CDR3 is TGTGCCAGTAGTATTAAACAGGGGCCCTACAATGAGCAGTTCTTC. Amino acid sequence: CASSIKQGPYNEQFF.

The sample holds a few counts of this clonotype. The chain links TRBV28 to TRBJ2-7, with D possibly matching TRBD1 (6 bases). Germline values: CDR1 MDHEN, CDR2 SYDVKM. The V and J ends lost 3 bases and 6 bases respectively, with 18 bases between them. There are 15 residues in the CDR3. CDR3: CASSFETGGRVEQYF. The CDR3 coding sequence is TGTGCCAGCAGTTTCGAGACAGGAGGACGGGTCGAGCAGTACTTC.

The CDR3 region is CASSPSTHEQYF. CDR3 DNA: TGTGCCAGCTCACCCTCCACCCACGAGCAGTACTTC. V and J are TRBV18 and TRBJ2-7; D gene unclear. The ends were cut back, 3 bases at V and 5 bases at J, with 8 bases in the middle. Germline V gene sequence: CDR1 KGHSH, CDR2 LQKENI. This CDR3 has 12 residues.

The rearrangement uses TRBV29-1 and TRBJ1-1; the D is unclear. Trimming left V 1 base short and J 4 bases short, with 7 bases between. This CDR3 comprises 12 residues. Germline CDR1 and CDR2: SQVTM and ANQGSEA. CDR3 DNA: TGCAGCGTTGAAGGGCGGGTCACTGAAGCTTTCTTT. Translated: CSVEGRVTEAFF.

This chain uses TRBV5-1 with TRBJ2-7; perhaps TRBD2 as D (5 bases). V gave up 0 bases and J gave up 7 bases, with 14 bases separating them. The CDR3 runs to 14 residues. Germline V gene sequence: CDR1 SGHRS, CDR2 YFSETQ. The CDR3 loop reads CASSLVAPRGEQYF. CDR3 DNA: TGCGCCAGCAGCTTGGTGGCGCCTCGCGGGGAGCAGTACTTC.

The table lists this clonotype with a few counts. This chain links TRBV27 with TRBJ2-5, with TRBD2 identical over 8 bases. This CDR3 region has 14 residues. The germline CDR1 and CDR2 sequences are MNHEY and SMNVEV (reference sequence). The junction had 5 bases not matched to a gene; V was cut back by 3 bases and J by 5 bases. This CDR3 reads CASSFGGRHETQYF. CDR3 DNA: TGTGCCAGCAGTTTCGGCGGGAGGCACGAGACCCAGTACTTC.

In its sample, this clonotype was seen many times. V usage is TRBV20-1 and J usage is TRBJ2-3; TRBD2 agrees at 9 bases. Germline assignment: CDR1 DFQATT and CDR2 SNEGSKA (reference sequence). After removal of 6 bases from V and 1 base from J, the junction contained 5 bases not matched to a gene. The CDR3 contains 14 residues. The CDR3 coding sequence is TGCAGTGCCTTAGCGGGAGCGGGCACAGATACGCAGTATTTT. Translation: CSALAGAGTDTQYF.

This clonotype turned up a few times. The CDR3 DNA reads TGTGCCAGCAGCGTTGGAGCGGGAGTTGGGAAAGATACGCAGTATTTT. Translating it yields CASSVGAGVGKDTQYF. This rearrangement joins TRBV9 to TRBJ2-3; 8 bases line up with TRBD2. The CDR3 is 16 residues long. With 2 bases clipped from V and 5 bases from J, the junction kept 10 bases outside the gene matches. Germline CDR1 SGDLS, CDR2 YYNGEE.

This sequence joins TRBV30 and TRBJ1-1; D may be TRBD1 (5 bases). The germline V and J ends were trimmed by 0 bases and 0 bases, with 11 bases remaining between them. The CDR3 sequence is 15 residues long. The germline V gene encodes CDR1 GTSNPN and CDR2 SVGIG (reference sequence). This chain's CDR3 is CAWSVLRGMNTEAFF. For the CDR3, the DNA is TGTGCCTGGAGTGTACTACGGGGGATGAACACTGAAGCTTTCTTT. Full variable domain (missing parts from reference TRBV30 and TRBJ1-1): SQTIHQWPATLVQPVGSPLSLECTVEGTSNPNLYWYRQAAGRGLQLLFYSVGIGQISSEVPQNLSASRPQDRQFILSSKKLLLSDSGFYLCAWSVLRGMNTEAFFGQGTRLTVV.

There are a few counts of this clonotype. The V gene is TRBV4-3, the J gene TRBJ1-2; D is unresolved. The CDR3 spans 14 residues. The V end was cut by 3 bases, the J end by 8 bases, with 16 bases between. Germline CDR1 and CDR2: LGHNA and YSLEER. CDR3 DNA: TGCGCCAGCAGCCACGTTATAGTGCGGTCCGGCTACACCTTC. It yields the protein CASSHVIVRSGYTF.

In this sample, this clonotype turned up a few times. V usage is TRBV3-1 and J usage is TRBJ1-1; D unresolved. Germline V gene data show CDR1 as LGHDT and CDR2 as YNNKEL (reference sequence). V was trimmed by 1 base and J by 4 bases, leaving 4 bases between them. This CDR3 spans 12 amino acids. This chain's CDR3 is CASSQAPTEAFF. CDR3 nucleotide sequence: TGTGCCAGCAGCCAAGCTCCCACTGAAGCTTTCTTT.

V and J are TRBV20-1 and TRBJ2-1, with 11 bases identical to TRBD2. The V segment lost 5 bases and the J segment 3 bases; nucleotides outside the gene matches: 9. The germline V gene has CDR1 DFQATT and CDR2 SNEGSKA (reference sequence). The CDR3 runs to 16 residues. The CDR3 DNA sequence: TGCAGTGCTCCTTCGAAAACTAGCGGGGGCTACAATGAGCAGTTCTTC. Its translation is CSAPSKTSGGYNEQFF.

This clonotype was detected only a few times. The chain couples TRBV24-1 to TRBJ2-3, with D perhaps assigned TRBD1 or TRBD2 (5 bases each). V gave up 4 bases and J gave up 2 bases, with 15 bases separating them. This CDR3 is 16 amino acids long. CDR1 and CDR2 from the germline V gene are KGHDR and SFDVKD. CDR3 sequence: CATSEGTPHHTDTQYF. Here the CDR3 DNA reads TGTGCCACCAGTGAGGGGACCCCCCACCACACAGATACGCAGTATTTT.

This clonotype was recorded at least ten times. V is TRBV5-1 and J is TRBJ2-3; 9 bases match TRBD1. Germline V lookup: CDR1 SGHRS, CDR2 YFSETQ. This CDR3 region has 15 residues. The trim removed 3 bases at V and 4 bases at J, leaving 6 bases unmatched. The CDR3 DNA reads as TGCGCCAGCAGCTCCCGGACAGGGGAAGCAGATACGCAGTATTTT. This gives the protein CASSSRTGEADTQYF.

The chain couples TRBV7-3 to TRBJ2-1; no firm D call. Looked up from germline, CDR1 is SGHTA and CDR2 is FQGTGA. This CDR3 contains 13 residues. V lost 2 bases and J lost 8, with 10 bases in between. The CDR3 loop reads CASSLFGSDEQFF. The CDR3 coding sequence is TGTGCCAGCAGCTTATTTGGGTCGGATGAGCAGTTCTTC. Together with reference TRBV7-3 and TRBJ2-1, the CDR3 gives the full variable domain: GAGVSQTPSNKVTEKGKYVELRCDPISGHTALYWYRQSLGQGPEFLIYFQGTGAADDSGLPNDRFFAVRPEGSVSTLKIQRTERGDSAVYLCASSLFGSDEQFFGPGTRLTVL.

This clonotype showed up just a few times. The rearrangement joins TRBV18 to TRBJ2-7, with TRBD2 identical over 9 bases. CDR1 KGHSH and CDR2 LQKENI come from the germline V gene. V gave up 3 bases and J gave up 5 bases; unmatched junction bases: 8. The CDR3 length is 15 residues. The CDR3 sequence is CASSPYDLAGDEQYF. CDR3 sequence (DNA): TGTGCCAGCTCACCCTACGATTTAGCGGGAGACGAGCAGTACTTC.

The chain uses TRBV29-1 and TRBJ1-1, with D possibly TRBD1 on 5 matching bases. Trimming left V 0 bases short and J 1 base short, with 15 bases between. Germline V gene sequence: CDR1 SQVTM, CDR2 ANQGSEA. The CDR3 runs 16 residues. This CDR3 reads CSVEDLHGQGNTEAFF. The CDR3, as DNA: TGCAGCGTTGAAGATCTTCACGGACAAGGGAACACTGAAGCTTTCTTT.

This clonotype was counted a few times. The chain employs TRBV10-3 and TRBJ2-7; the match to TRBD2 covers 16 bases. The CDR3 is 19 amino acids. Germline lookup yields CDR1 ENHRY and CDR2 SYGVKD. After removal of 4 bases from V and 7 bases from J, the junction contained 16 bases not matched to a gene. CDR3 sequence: CAISAHPGTSGRVSGEQYF. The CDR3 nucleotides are TGTGCCATCAGTGCCCATCCCGGGACTAGCGGGAGGGTATCAGGGGAGCAGTACTTC.

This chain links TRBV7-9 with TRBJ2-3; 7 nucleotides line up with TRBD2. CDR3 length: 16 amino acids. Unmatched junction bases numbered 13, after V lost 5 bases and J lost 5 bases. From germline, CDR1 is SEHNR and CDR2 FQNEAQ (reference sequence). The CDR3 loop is CASSTGRGRAQDTQYF. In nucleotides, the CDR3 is TGTGCCAGCAGCACAGGACGTGGGAGGGCCCAAGATACGCAGTATTTT.